The source of this TCR beta chain is a study of cytomegalovirus exposure and HLA in healthy donors. Overall study findings and caveats: Links to common viral pathogens appeared, in a later analysis, for several of the most significant clusters.

V lost 2 bases, J lost 3 bases, and 11 bases lay in between. Per the germline V gene, CDR1 is MNHEY and CDR2 is SVGAGI. The CDR3 runs 14 residues. PCR amplification relied on 60 Vbeta primers (plus 13 Jbeta primers). TCRdb's table, derived via immunoSEQ multiplex PCR, lists solely in-frame clones and lacks some. The sample lists about 40,000 clones; around 82% were seen once. Notes on this clone: Its target is unknown.

The V and J genes are TRBV6-5 and TRBJ2-7; unclear D gene. This sequence originates from a woman aged 18-29 years in good health and CMV-seropositive. Sequenced: PBMCs. CDR3 sequence: CASSYDEESYEQYF. The CDR3 DNA is TGTGCCAGCAGTTACGATGAGGAGAGCTACGAGCAGTACTTC.